This TCR beta chain emerged from a study of response to subunit inactivated influenza vaccine. Study-level results: Authors suggested few new T cells are recruited by each seasonal influenza vaccination.

Germline-derived CDR1 and CDR2 are MNHEY and SMNVEV (reference sequence). CDR3 length: 15 amino acids. Deletions cut 5 bases from V and 8 bases from J, with 19 bases between. TCRdb re-analysed the RT-PCR reads in MiXCR, keeping a single row per CDR3 protein. Of just under 550,000 distinct CDR3 sequences in the sample, around 25% were seen once. On this clonotype: The antigen remains unidentified.

These data were also reused for a study on T cells expressing NK-cell markers. That work adds: With UMIs, 5'RACE template switching was used to make TCR beta cDNA. HCMV seropositivity characterized seven of the eight sequenced donors, and seronegativity one.

The V call is TRBV27, the J call TRBJ2-1, with D perhaps TRBD2 (6 bases). Sample: CD4+ T cells sorted from PBMCs, taken 11 to 12 days after vaccination. The sequence derives from a man aged 50 to 59 who received an inactivated influenza vaccine. The CDR3 spells CASSLRDLSWDEQFF. The CDR3 region has the DNA TGTGCCAGCAGTCTCCGGGACTTGTCTTGGGATGAGCAGTTCTTC.